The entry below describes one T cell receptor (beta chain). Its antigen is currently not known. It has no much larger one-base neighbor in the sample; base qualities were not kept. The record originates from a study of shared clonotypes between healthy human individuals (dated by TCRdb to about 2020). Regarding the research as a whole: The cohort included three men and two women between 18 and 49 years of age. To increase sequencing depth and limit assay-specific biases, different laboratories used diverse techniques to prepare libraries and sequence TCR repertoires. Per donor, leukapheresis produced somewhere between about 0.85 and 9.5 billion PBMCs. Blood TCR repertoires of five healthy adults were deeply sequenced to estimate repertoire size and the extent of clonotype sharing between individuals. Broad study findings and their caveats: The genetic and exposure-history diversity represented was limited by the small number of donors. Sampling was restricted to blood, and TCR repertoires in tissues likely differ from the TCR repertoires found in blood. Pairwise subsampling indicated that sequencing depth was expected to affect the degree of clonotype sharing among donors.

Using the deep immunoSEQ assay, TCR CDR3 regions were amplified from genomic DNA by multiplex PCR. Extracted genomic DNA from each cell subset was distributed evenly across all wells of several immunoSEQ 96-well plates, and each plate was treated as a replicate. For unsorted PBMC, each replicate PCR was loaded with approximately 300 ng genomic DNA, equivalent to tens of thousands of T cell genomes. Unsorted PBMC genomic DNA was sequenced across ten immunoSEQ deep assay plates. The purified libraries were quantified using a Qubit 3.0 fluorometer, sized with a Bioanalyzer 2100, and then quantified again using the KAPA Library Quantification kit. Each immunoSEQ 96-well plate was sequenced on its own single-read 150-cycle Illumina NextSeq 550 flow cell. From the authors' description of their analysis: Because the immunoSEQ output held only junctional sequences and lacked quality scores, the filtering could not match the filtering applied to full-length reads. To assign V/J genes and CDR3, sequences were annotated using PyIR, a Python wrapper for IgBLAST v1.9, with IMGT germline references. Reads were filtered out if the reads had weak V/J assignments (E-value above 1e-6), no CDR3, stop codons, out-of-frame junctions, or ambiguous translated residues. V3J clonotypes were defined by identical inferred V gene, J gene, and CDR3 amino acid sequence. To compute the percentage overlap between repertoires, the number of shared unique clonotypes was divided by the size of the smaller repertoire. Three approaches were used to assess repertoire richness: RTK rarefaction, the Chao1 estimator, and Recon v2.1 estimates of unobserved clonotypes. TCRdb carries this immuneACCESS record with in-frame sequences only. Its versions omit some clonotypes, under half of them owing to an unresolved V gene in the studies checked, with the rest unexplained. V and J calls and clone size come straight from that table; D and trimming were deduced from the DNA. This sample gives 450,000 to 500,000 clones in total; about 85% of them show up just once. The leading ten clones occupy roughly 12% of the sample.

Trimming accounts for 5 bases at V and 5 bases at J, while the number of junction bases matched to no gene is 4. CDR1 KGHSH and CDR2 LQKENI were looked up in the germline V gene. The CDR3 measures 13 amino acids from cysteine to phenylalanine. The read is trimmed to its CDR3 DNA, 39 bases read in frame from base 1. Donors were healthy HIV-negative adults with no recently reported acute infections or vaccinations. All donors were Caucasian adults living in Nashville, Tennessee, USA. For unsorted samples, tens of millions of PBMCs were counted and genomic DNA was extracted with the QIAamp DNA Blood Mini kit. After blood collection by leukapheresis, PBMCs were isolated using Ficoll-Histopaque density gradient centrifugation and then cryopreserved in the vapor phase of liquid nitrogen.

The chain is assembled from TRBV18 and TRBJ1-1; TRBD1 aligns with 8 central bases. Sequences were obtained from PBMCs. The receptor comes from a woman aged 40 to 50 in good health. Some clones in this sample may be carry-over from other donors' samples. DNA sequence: TGTGCCAGCTCAACGCAGGGGGCTACTGAAGCTTTCTTT. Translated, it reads CASSTQGATEAFF.